Below, 11 T cell receptor beta chains from the same sample are listed, as sequenced in a study of blood T cell repertoires in COVID-19. Data came from immunoSEQ multiplex PCR; TCRdb stores just in-frame clones and leaves some out. Of 230,000 or so clones listed, roughly 89% are singletons. Material: peripheral blood. These receptors all stem from a middle-aged woman who had recovered from COVID-19.

This clone showed up just once. The J gene is TRBJ1-4, the V gene TRBV2; 9 bases align to TRBD1. Germline trimming cut 2 bases from V and 2 bases from J; bases unmatched to any gene: 15. CDR1 is SNHLY and CDR2 is FYNNEI in the germline V gene. This CDR3 contains 20 residues. CDR3 coding DNA: TGTGCCAGCAGTGAAATCTTACGGGACAGGGTCAGAACTACTAATGAAAAACTGTTTTTT. This gives the protein CASSEILRDRVRTTNEKLFF.

This chain joins TRBV18 and TRBJ2-7; D is undetermined. The germline gives CDR1 KGHSH, CDR2 LQKENI. This CDR3 contains 14 residues. V lost 3 bases and J lost 3, with 12 bases in between. CDR3 sequence reads: CASSPGQTNYEQYV. CDR3 nucleotide sequence: TGTGCCAGCTCACCTGGCCAGACAAACTACGAGCAGTACGTC.

The sample holds a few counts of this clone. The chain couples TRBV27 to TRBJ2-1, with D perhaps TRBD2 (6 bases). Trimming cost V 3 bases and J 2 bases, with 14 bases left between them. This CDR3 region has 16 residues. Germline-derived CDR1 and CDR2 are MNHEY and SMNVEV (reference sequence). CDR3 sequence reads: CASSFRGGGTYNEQFF. CDR3 sequence (DNA): TGTGCCAGCAGTTTTCGGGGAGGCGGGACCTACAATGAGCAGTTCTTC.

This chain connects TRBV5-1 to TRBJ2-7; 9 bases map to TRBD1. The CDR3 contains 15 residues. V lost 3 bases and J lost 7; bases outside the gene matches: 11. Germline V gives CDR1 SGHRS, CDR2 YFSETQ. The CDR3, as DNA: TGCGCCAGCAGCTCCACCGGGACAGGGAGGTGGGAGCAGTACTTC. Protein product: CASSSTGTGRWEQYF.

This clone was seen a handful of times. V is TRBV5-1 and J is TRBJ2-7, with D hard to call. Deletions cut 5 bases from V and 1 base from J, with 10 bases between. The CDR3 is 13 residues long. CDR1 and CDR2 from the germline V gene are SGHRS and YFSETQ. The CDR3 DNA sequence: TGCGCCAGCAGGCCCACAGATTCCTACGAGCAGTACTTC. Translation: CASRPTDSYEQYF.

The CDR3 DNA reads TGTGCCAGTAGGAACCAGGGAAGTAGCAATCAGCCCCAGCATTTT. Its translation is CASRNQGSSNQPQHF. The rearrangement links TRBV19 to TRBJ1-5; a weak D match, TRBD1 (5 bases). V gave up 6 bases and J gave up 0 bases, with 12 bases separating them. The CDR3 runs to 15 residues. Germline lookup yields CDR1 LNHDA and CDR2 SQIVND (reference sequence).

The chain uses TRBV10-3 and TRBJ1-6; 10 positions agree with TRBD1. V shed 4 bases and J 10 bases; nucleotides not matched to a gene: 10. This CDR3 contains 16 residues. CDR1 is ENHRY, CDR2 SYGVKD, per germline. The CDR3 bases are TGTGCCATCAGTGCTCTGGAGACAGGGGGCTTATCACCCCTCCACTTT. This gives the protein CAISALETGGLSPLHF.

The CDR3 DNA reads as TGTGCCAGCAGGACCGTGTCGGGATGGACAGATACGCAGTATTTT. Translated: CASRTVSGWTDTQYF. The rearrangement uses TRBV25-1 and TRBJ2-3; possibly TRBD2 for D (5 bases). The CDR3 has 15 residues. CDR1 is MGHDK and CDR2 is SYGVNS in the germline V gene. The germline V and J ends were trimmed by 6 bases and 3 bases, with 16 bases remaining between them.

The chain links TRBV7-8 to TRBJ2-1, with 10 bases lining up with TRBD2. This CDR3 has 16 amino acids. Germline V CDR1 and CDR2: SGHVS, FQNEAQ. With 5 bases clipped from V and 7 bases from J, the junction kept 11 bases outside the gene matches. The CDR3 DNA sequence: TGTGCCAGCAGCCCCTTTAGCGGGAGGCCCAGGAATGAGCAGTTCTTC. This encodes CASSPFSGRPRNEQFF.

The chain uses TRBV25-1 and TRBJ2-5; tentative D call: TRBD2 (5 bases). This CDR3 region has 14 residues. Between the trimmed V and J ends, which lost 3 bases and 5 bases, there was a span of 13 bases. Per the germline V gene, CDR1 is MGHDK and CDR2 is SYGVNS. CDR3 nucleotides: TGTGCCAGCAGTGATACGCTAGCATGGGAGACCCAGTACTTC. Translation: CASSDTLAWETQYF.

The gene calls are TRBV7-6 and TRBJ2-1; 12 bases are a match to TRBD2. Germline loops: CDR1 SGHVS, CDR2 FNYEAQ. The V gene end was trimmed by 0 bases and the J gene end by 3 bases; junction bases not matched to a gene: 12. The CDR3 runs to 20 residues. CDR3: CASSLAKGLAGRTVYNEQFF. In DNA, the CDR3 is TGTGCCAGCAGCTTAGCTAAAGGACTAGCGGGGAGAACGGTCTACAATGAGCAGTTCTTC.